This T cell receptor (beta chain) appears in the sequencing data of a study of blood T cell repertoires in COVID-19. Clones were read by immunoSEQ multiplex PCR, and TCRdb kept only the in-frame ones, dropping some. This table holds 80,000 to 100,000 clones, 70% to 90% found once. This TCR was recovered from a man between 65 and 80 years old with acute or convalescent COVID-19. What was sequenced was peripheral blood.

Written as DNA, the CDR3 is TGTGCCAGCAGCTGGAAACCGGGACAGGGAGGGAGTGGGACCCAGTACTTC. Protein sequence: CASSWKPGQGGSGTQYF. J is TRBJ2-5 and V is TRBV5-4; 9 positions match TRBD1. Germline trimming cut 3 bases from V and 7 bases from J; bases unmatched to any gene: 16. The germline gives CDR1 SGHNT, CDR2 YYREEE (reference sequence). The CDR3 is 17 residues long.